These T cell receptor beta chains were read from a single sample in a study of T-cell memory formation after mild COVID-19. TCRdb fed the 5' RACE reads into MiXCR, producing one record per CDR3 protein. This sample has 140,000 or so distinct CDR3 sequences, with 6% to 6.5% found just once. The specimen sequenced was PBMCs or a T cell subset sorted from them (not recorded which). The receptors derive from an adult woman who had mild COVID-19 (a few samples of this study predate the infection). Cell type and time point are not known. Both conserved end residues are part of each CDR3. D genes are given only for firm matches. Clone size is given for some rows only: seen once, a few or many times, or a class if the clone is expanded.

>many|NA|TRBJ2-3|TRBV6-5
CASSLNFSPDTQYF
TGTGCCAGCAGCCTCAACTTTTCTCCAGATACGCAGTATTTT
>many|TRBD1|TRBJ1-1|TRBV20-1
CSAAQGGYTEAFF
TGCAGTGCTGCACAGGGGGGGTACACTGAAGCTTTCTTT
>once|TRBD2|TRBJ2-5|TRBV11-3
CASSQELAGVTETQYF
TGTGCCAGCAGCCAGGAACTAGCGGGAGTGACAGAGACCCAGTACTTC
>many|NA|TRBJ2-1|TRBV7-9
CASSLLVRRASYNEQFF
TGTGCCAGCAGCTTATTAGTCCGGAGGGCCTCCTACAATGAGCAGTTCTTC
>many|NA|TRBJ2-5|TRBV5-1
CASSSVLETQYF
TGCGCCAGCAGCTCGGTGTTGGAGACCCAGTACTTC
>many|NA|TRBJ1-2|TRBV12-3/TRBV12-4
CASSFRGVRVYGYTF
TGTGCCAGCAGTTTCAGGGGTGTTCGTGTCTATGGCTACACCTTC
>few|NA|TRBJ2-2|TRBV20-1
CSARDKFRATGELFF
TGCAGTGCTAGAGATAAATTTAGGGCTACCGGGGAGCTGTTTTTT
>NA|NA|TRBJ1-2|TRBV29-1
CSALWDWNYGYTF
TGCAGCGCCCTTTGGGATTGGAATTATGGCTACACCTTC
>many|NA|TRBJ2-5|TRBV7-9
CASSLVGGYQETQYF
TGTGCCAGCAGCTTAGTCGGCGGATACCAAGAGACCCAGTACTTC
>NA|NA|TRBJ1-1|TRBV6-5
CASSYSHRETEAFF
TGTGCCAGCAGTTACTCCCACAGGGAAACAGAAGCTTTCTTT
>many|NA|TRBJ1-2|TRBV27
CATMSGGRPSYGYTF
TGTGCCACAATGAGTGGGGGGAGGCCCTCCTATGGCTACACCTTC
>NA|TRBD1|TRBJ1-1|TRBV6-5
CASSPRGVMNTEAFF
TGTGCCAGCAGCCCCAGGGGGGTCATGAACACTGAAGCTTTCTTT
>few|TRBD1|TRBJ2-7|TRBV6-1
CASSGATGGSYEQYF
TGTGCCAGCAGTGGGGCGACAGGGGGGTCCTACGAGCAGTACTTC
>NA|NA|TRBJ1-2|TRBV20-1
CSAGPGYGYTF
TGCAGTGCCGGGCCGGGATATGGCTACACCTTC
>many|TRBD2|TRBJ2-5|TRBV20-1
CSASNPSGEETQYF
TGCAGTGCTAGCAATCCCAGCGGGGAAGAGACCCAGTACTTC
>few|NA|TRBJ2-7|TRBV27
CASSFDARPYEQYF
TGTGCCAGCAGTTTCGATGCGAGGCCCTACGAGCAGTACTTC
>NA|TRBD1|TRBJ1-2|TRBV6-5
CASSRRQGGIYGYTF
TGTGCCAGCAGTCGCCGACAGGGGGGCATATATGGCTACACCTTC
>NA|TRBD2|TRBJ2-3|TRBV20-1
CSAKLAGGTDTQYF
TGCAGTGCCAAACTAGCGGGGGGCACAGATACGCAGTATTTT
>many|NA|TRBJ2-5|TRBV4-1
CASSQGLEPGETQYF
TGCGCCAGCAGCCAAGGGCTAGAACCTGGAGAGACCCAGTACTTC
>many|NA|TRBJ2-1|TRBV29-1
CSVVRGLAYNEQFF
TGCAGCGTTGTGCGAGGACTGGCTTACAATGAGCAGTTCTTC
>many|NA|TRBJ2-7|TRBV29-1
CSVGDSYEQYF
TGCAGCGTGGGCGACTCATACGAGCAGTACTTC
>few|NA|TRBJ2-3|TRBV20-1
CSARDPWNSTDTQYF
TGCAGTGCTAGAGATCCGTGGAATTCCACAGATACGCAGTATTTT
>many|NA|TRBJ2-1|TRBV18
CASSPSRDNEQFF
TGTGCCAGCTCACCATCTAGGGACAATGAGCAGTTCTTC
>many|TRBD2|TRBJ2-3|TRBV6-6
CASSRGGSVDTQYF
TGTGCCAGTTCCCGCGGGGGGTCGGTAGATACGCAGTATTTT
>NA|NA|TRBJ2-4|TRBV5-5
CASSLGWQVLRNIQYF
TGTGCCAGCAGCTTGGGATGGCAGGTCCTGAGGAACATTCAGTACTTC
>few|TRBD1|TRBJ2-3|TRBV30
CAWTLGTAFSSTDTQYF
TGTGCCTGGACCCTTGGGACAGCGTTTTCGAGCACAGATACGCAGTATTTT
>many|NA|TRBJ2-3|TRBV7-2
CASSLAPDTQYF
TGTGCCAGCAGCTTAGCCCCAGATACGCAGTATTTT
>NA|NA|TRBJ2-2|TRBV12-3/TRBV12-4
CASSLVPSPGELFF
TGTGCCAGCAGTTTAGTCCCTAGCCCCGGGGAGCTGTTTTTT
>many|TRBD1|TRBJ2-7|TRBV20-1
CSATGQGGSYEQYF
TGCAGTGCCACGGGACAGGGGGGCTCCTACGAGCAGTACTTC
>NA|NA|TRBJ2-1|TRBV10-3
CAISSTYNEQFF
TGTGCCATCAGTTCGACCTACAATGAGCAGTTCTTC
>few|NA|TRBJ2-7|TRBV4-1
CASSQGLRYEQYF
TGCGCCAGCAGCCAGGGGCTTCGATACGAGCAGTACTTC
>NA|NA|TRBJ1-4|TRBV3-1
CASSPQRGQSAKLFF
TGTGCCAGCAGCCCCCAGAGAGGGCAGTCTGCGAAACTGTTTTTT
>NA|NA|TRBJ1-5|TRBV18
CASSPTANSNQPQHF
TGTGCCAGCTCCCCGACAGCAAATAGCAATCAGCCCCAGCATTTT
>NA|TRBD1|TRBJ1-2|TRBV4-1
CASSRIRPGQAGNYGYTF
TGCGCCAGCAGCCGTATCAGGCCGGGACAGGCTGGAAACTATGGCTACACCTTC
>NA|NA|TRBJ2-2|TRBV20-1
CSARLNTNTGELFF
TGCAGTGCTAGGCTCAACACGAACACCGGGGAGCTGTTTTTT
>many|NA|TRBJ2-7|TRBV4-2
CASSQDGSSSYEQYF
TGTGCCAGCAGCCAAGATGGCTCTAGCTCCTACGAGCAGTACTTC
>NA|NA|TRBJ1-1|TRBV5-4
CASSLKTGTTEAFF
TGTGCCAGCAGCTTGAAGACAGGTACCACTGAAGCTTTCTTT
>few|NA|TRBJ2-7|TRBV30
CAWSLESYEQYF
TGTGCCTGGTCGTTGGAGTCCTACGAGCAGTACTTC
>many|NA|TRBJ2-1|TRBV11-2
CASSSLAVYNEQFF
TGTGCCAGCAGCTCCCTAGCTGTGTACAATGAGCAGTTCTTC
>few|TRBD2|TRBJ2-1|TRBV11-2
CASSLGLAGGPEFF
TGTGCCAGCAGCTTGGGACTAGCGGGAGGGCCCGAGTTCTTC
>many|NA|TRBJ2-7|TRBV7-8
CASSPALTGSYEQYF
TGTGCCAGCAGCCCGGCACTGACAGGTTCCTACGAGCAGTACTTC
>few|NA|TRBJ2-7|TRBV19
CASKGNGQYEQYF
TGTGCCAGTAAAGGGAACGGGCAGTACGAGCAGTACTTC
>NA|NA|TRBJ1-1|TRBV6-4
CAKAGAGTEAFF
TGTGCCAAAGCTGGTGCGGGGACTGAAGCTTTCTTT
>many|TRBD2|TRBJ2-1|TRBV7-9
CASSLDGRGQFF
TGTGCCAGCAGCTTGGACGGGAGGGGGCAGTTCTTC
>few|TRBD1|TRBJ1-5|TRBV19
CASKVGQYNQPQHF
TGTGCCAGTAAGGTGGGACAGTACAATCAGCCCCAGCATTTT
>NA|NA|TRBJ1-1|TRBV3-1
CASRGGTESFF
TGTGCCAGCAGGGGGGGCACTGAATCTTTCTTT
>many|NA|TRBJ1-1|TRBV19
CASSPRTFMNTEAFF
TGTGCCAGTAGTCCACGGACATTCATGAACACTGAAGCTTTCTTT
>many|NA|TRBJ2-5|TRBV12-3/TRBV12-4
CASSLDPGGLQETQYF
TGTGCCAGCAGTTTAGATCCAGGGGGGCTTCAAGAGACCCAGTACTTC
>few|NA|TRBJ2-7|TRBV27
CASSLSRGYYEQYF
TGTGCCAGCAGTTTATCGCGGGGTTACTACGAGCAGTACTTC
>few|NA|TRBJ2-1|TRBV10-3
CAIMGGQNNEQFF
TGTGCCATCATGGGGGGGCAAAACAATGAGCAGTTCTTC
>few|TRBD1|TRBJ2-1|TRBV5-1
CASSNGQEYNEQFF
TGCGCCAGCAGCAACGGACAGGAGTACAATGAGCAGTTCTTC
>many|NA|TRBJ1-2|TRBV7-9
CASSLDHDRGYTF
TGTGCCAGCAGCTTAGACCATGACCGTGGCTACACCTTC
>few|NA|TRBJ1-1|TRBV15
CATSRDTVQGGEAFF
TGTGCCACCAGCAGAGATACAGTACAGGGCGGGGAAGCTTTCTTT